This T cell receptor beta chain was identified in a study of T-cell reconstitution after alpha-beta-depleted transplantation in children. Study conclusions and caveats: Reports say that about two months after transplant, the alpha-beta T cells came out of several hundred graft clones that had expanded. Once a year had passed after transplant, T-cell counts and diversity came mostly from newly produced T cells.

This clonotype was counted between two and nine times. Its matching antigen is unknown. V lost 0 bases to trimming and J lost 4 bases, with 12 bases between them. The CDR3 runs 15 residues. Germline V gene sequence: CDR1 LNHNV, CDR2 YYDKDF (reference sequence). The library targeted TCRbeta and was prepared with unique molecular identifiers. TCRdb reanalysed the PCR reads using MiXCR and keeps one entry per CDR3 protein. The sample has about 980,000 distinct CDR3 sequences, about 31% seen once. Sequencing was performed on PBMCs, mostly from graft donor cells, taken 360 days after TCRalphabeta/CD19-depleted stem cell transplant. This rearrangement joins TRBV15 to TRBJ2-5; either TRBD1 or TRBD2 may supply D (5 bases each). The origin of this receptor is a boy less than two years old who had a stem cell transplant for SCID, so the T cells may come from the graft donor. In DNA, the CDR3 is TGTGCCACCAGCAGAGATAGTGCGAGGGGAGAGACCCAGTACTTC. Its protein is CATSRDSARGETQYF. Looking up the rest from reference TRBV15 and TRBJ2-5 gives the full variable domain: DAMVIQNPRYQVTQFGKPVTLSCSQTLNHNVMYWYQQKSSQAPKLLFHYYDKDFNNEADTPDNFQSRRPNTSFCFLDIRSPGLGDTAMYLCATSRDSARGETQYFGPGTRLLVL.